This paragraph reports one TCR beta chain. What it recognizes is unknown. Sequencing used immunoSEQ multiplex PCR; TCRdb keeps in-frame clones, though not all of them. The sample lists 150,000 or so clones, 91% occurring once. Second-dose recipients at about 4 or about 12 weeks were treated as one pooled group. The data belong to a study of T cell responses to AZD1222 COVID-19 vaccine. Study-wide findings and caveats: Only a handful of people who got AZD1222 tested seropositive at baseline. Within unmutated variant regions lay the reported targets of nearly half of spike-specific TCRs. Females outnumbered males among donors, who were mostly white British; clonal diversity was possibly underestimated.

Per the germline V gene, CDR1 is SEHNR and CDR2 is FQNEAQ (reference sequence). The V and J ends lost 5 bases and 4 bases respectively, with 18 bases between them. The CDR3 totals 17 residues. This sequence originates from an adult who received the AZD1222 COVID-19 vaccine. Sequences were derived from peripheral blood, sampled 28 days after the second AZD1222 dose. The V and J genes are TRBV7-9 and TRBJ2-6, with D tentatively TRBD1 (6 bases). The DNA for the CDR3 is TGTGCCAGCAGCCCTGTACTCAGGACAGACGGGGCCAACGTCCTGACTTTC. This translates into CASSPVLRTDGANVLTF.